This T cell receptor beta chain stems from a study of beta chain features in type 1 diabetes. General study points: Whether HLA type affects TCRB rearrangement stayed undetermined in the present work. Naive, central memory and regulatory TCRB repertoires appeared more similar among patients than healthy donors. A cDNA-based sequencing approach could over-represent cells with high TCR expression. Shortening that was moderate but significant affected the TCRB CDR3s of Type 1 diabetes patients in all four CD4+ subsets. PCR could preferentially amplify shorter templates, alike in patients and controls.

The investigators reverse transcribed all of the isolated RNA, so they sequenced expressed TCRB transcripts. Here immunoSEQ multiplex PCR was the method, and the copy in TCRdb shows in-frame clones only, minus some. Among about 280,000 clones listed, 15% were seen once. Note on this clone: Its cognate antigen is unknown. Other DNA variants within this sample encode the same CDR3.

V lost 2 bases and J lost 2, with 6 bases in between. The CDR3 has 13 amino acids. Per germline, CDR1 SGHTA and CDR2 FQGNSA. This receptor was taken from a young man with type 1 diabetes. Sequencing was carried out using naive CD4+ T cells from blood. The chain is built from TRBV7-2 and TRBJ1-1, with D maybe TRBD1 (5 bases). The CDR3 region is CASSLQGNTEAFF. DNA of the CDR3: TGTGCCAGCAGCTTACAGGGAAACACTGAAGCTTTCTTT.